One and the same sample provided the 28 T cell receptor beta chains below, sequenced in a study of beta chain features in type 1 diabetes. Whole-study results and caveats: TCRB CDR3s from Type 1 diabetes patients were moderately but significantly shorter in all four CD4+ subsets.

Reverse transcription of all isolated RNA meant that expressed TCRB transcripts were sequenced. Profiling relied on immunoSEQ multiplex PCR, and the TCRdb table lists in-frame clones only, not all of them. This table has 200,000 to 300,000 clones, just over 20% appearing once. The antigens these receptors bind are not known. The specimen was naive CD4+ T cells from blood. These receptors all come from a middle-aged woman with type 1 diabetes.

V gene TRBV2 combines with J gene TRBJ2-7; weak D call: TRBD2 (5 bases). The CDR3 length is 13 residues. In germline, CDR1 is SNHLY, CDR2 FYNNEI. Trimming stripped 6 bases from V and 0 bases from J, with 9 bases between. CDR3 sequence: CASSPGYSYEQYF. CDR3 sequence (DNA): TGTGCCAGCAGCCCGGGATACTCCTACGAGCAGTACTTC. Supplemented by reference TRBV2 and TRBJ2-7, the full variable domain reads EPEVTQTPSHQVTQMGQEVILRCVPISNHLYFYWYRQILGQKVEFLVSFYNNEISEKSEIFDDQFSVERPDGSNFTLKIRSTKLEDSAMYFCASSPGYSYEQYFGPGTRLTVT.

This clone showed up just a few times. The genes are TRBV7-2 and TRBJ2-7; 11 nucleotides line up with TRBD1. The CDR3 has 15 residues. With 1 base clipped from V and 7 bases from J, the junction kept 6 bases outside the gene matches. Germline assignment: CDR1 SGHTA and CDR2 FQGNSA. The CDR3 reads CASSLVGTGGREQYF. The CDR3 bases are TGTGCCAGCAGCTTAGTTGGGACAGGGGGTCGAGAGCAGTACTTC.

This clone was seen more than once but under ten times. The chain couples TRBV5-1 to TRBJ2-7, with D perhaps matching TRBD1 (6 bases). This CDR3 has 12 amino acids. The V end lost 1 base, the J end lost 5 bases, and 7 bases lay between the germline ends. CDR1 SGHRS and CDR2 YFSETQ come from the germline V gene. In DNA, the CDR3 is TGCGCCAGCAGCTTGAAGGGGGACGAGCAGTACTTC. Translating gives CASSLKGDEQYF.

This rearrangement joins TRBV5-1 to TRBJ2-5; 10 bases are shared with TRBD2. V shed 0 bases and J 5 bases; nucleotides not matched to a gene: 7. There are 16 residues in the CDR3. Germline CDR1 and CDR2: SGHRS and YFSETQ. The CDR3 loop is CASSLGASGGRETQYF. The CDR3 DNA is TGCGCCAGCAGCTTGGGAGCTAGCGGGGGTAGGGAGACCCAGTACTTC. The full variable domain, its missing parts supplied by reference TRBV5-1 and TRBJ2-5, is KAGVTQTPRYLIKTRGQQVTLSCSPISGHRSVSWYQQTPGQGLQFLFEYFSETQRNKGNFPGRFSGRQFSNSRSEMNVSTLELGDSALYLCASSLGASGGRETQYFGPGTRLLVL.

The rearrangement uses TRBV9 and TRBJ2-5, with D possibly matching TRBD2 (6 bases). The CDR3 runs to 14 residues. CDR1 SGDLS and CDR2 YYNGEE come from the germline V gene. Between the trimmed V and J ends, which lost 4 bases and 4 bases, there was a span of 14 bases. The DNA of the CDR3 is TGTGCCAGCAGCCTGTCGGAGGGCGCAGAGACCCAGTACTTC. Translating gives CASSLSEGAETQYF.

The sample holds a few counts of this clone. This chain joins TRBV29-1 and TRBJ2-7, with a weak D call TRBD1 (6 bases). Germline CDR1 reads SQVTM; CDR2 reads ANQGSEA. CDR3 length: 14 residues. The ends were cut back, 5 bases at V and 6 bases at J, with 20 bases in the middle. In DNA, the CDR3 is TGCAGCGTTTCCTGGTCTACAGGGATTGGCGAGCAGTACTTC. The encoded protein is CSVSWSTGIGEQYF.

The gene calls are TRBV28 and TRBJ2-6, with 10 bases identical to TRBD1. CDR1 and CDR2 from the germline V gene are MDHEN and SYDVKM. The CDR3 totals 17 residues. V lost 3 bases and J lost 4; bases outside the gene matches: 6. Written as DNA, the CDR3 is TGTGCCAGCAGTTTTTGGGGACAGGGGCAGGGGGCCAACGTCCTGACTTTC. As protein: CASSFWGQGQGANVLTF.

Only a few counts were recorded for this clone. This chain joins TRBV4-3 and TRBJ2-1, with 9 bases that match TRBD2. The CDR3 spans 17 residues. After removal of 0 bases from V and 9 bases from J, the junction contained 12 bases not matched to a gene. From germline, CDR1 is LGHNA and CDR2 YSLEER. The CDR3 nucleotides read TGCGCCAGCAGCCAAGATGACACAGCGGGGGGACTTCTTGAGCAGTTCTTC. Protein product: CASSQDDTAGGLLEQFF.

This clone was picked up a small number of times. This chain uses TRBV28 with TRBJ1-5; D may be TRBD1 (6 bases). The CDR3 length is 15 residues. Per the germline V gene, CDR1 is MDHEN and CDR2 is SYDVKM. V gave up 5 bases and J gave up 8 bases, with 19 bases separating them. In nucleotides, the CDR3 is TGTGCCAGCAGTCCGCAGGGGCAGGGCAAAAAGCCCCAGCATTTT. The encoded protein is CASSPQGQGKKPQHF. Full variable domain (missing parts from reference TRBV28 and TRBJ1-5): DVKVTQSSRYLVKRTGEKVFLECVQDMDHENMFWYRQDPGLGLRLIYFSYDVKMKEKGDIPEGYSVSREKKERFSLILESASTNQTSMYLCASSPQGQGKKPQHFGDGTRLSIL.

Only one count was recorded for this clone. V usage is TRBV5-1 and J usage is TRBJ2-3; D is undetermined. Germline CDR1 SGHRS, CDR2 YFSETQ. CDR3 size: 17 residues. Trimming left V 4 bases short and J 0 bases short, with 18 bases between. CDR3 sequence: CASSPAYSAESTDTQYF. The CDR3 coding sequence is TGCGCCAGCAGCCCCGCCTATTCCGCGGAGAGCACAGATACGCAGTATTTT.

This clone has a handful of counts. The genes are TRBV15 and TRBJ2-1, with D perhaps TRBD2 (5 bases). The CDR3 covers 16 residues. V lost 0 bases and J 0 bases, leaving 9 bases between the germline ends. Germline V gene lookup returns CDR1 LNHNV and CDR2 YYDKDF (reference sequence). This CDR3 is CATSRDLEASYNEQFF. The CDR3 region has the DNA TGTGCCACCAGCAGAGATCTGGAGGCCTCCTACAATGAGCAGTTCTTC.

V gene TRBV19 combines with J gene TRBJ2-1, with 11 bases identical to TRBD2. The V segment lost 5 bases and the J segment 2 bases; nucleotides outside the gene matches: 2. Looked up from germline, CDR1 is LNHDA and CDR2 is SQIVND (reference sequence). CDR3 length: 15 residues. CDR3 sequence: CASSRSGGAYNEQFF. CDR3 in DNA: TGTGCCAGTAGTCGTAGCGGGGGGGCCTACAATGAGCAGTTCTTC. Combining the CDR3 with reference TRBV19 and TRBJ2-1 gives the whole variable domain DGGITQSPKYLFRKEGQNVTLSCEQNLNHDAMYWYRQDPGQGLRLIYYSQIVNDFQKGDIAEGYSVSREKKESFPLTVTSAQKNPTAFYLCASSRSGGAYNEQFFGPGTRLTVL.

In this sample, this clone turned up a few times. The chain joins TRBV7-9 to TRBJ2-7, with 10 bases that match TRBD1. The trim removed 5 bases at V and 4 bases at J, leaving 8 bases unmatched. The CDR3 loop spans 15 amino acids. CDR1 is SEHNR, CDR2 FQNEAQ, per germline (reference sequence). The CDR3 nucleotides are TGTGCCAGCAGCCGGACCGGGACAGGGGCGTACGAGCAGTACTTC. This gives the protein CASSRTGTGAYEQYF.

V and J are TRBV7-2 and TRBJ2-3, with D possibly TRBD1 on 5 matching bases. Germline CDR1 is SGHTA and CDR2 is FQGNSA. The CDR3 extends over 16 amino acids. Trimming took off 5 bases at V and 4 bases at J, with 19 bases between the two ends. This CDR3 is CASSAGGALRADTQYF. In DNA, the CDR3 is TGTGCCAGCAGCGCAGGTGGGGCCCTTCGGGCAGATACGCAGTATTTT.

This clone appeared a few times. The chain carries TRBV19 and TRBJ2-1; 9 bases fit TRBD2. The junction had 8 bases not matched to a gene; V was cut back by 3 bases and J by 8 bases. Germline values: CDR1 LNHDA, CDR2 SQIVND (reference sequence). The CDR3 runs to 15 residues. This CDR3 is CASSILAGGDDEQFF. Here the CDR3 DNA reads TGTGCCAGTAGTATCTTGGCGGGAGGGGACGATGAGCAGTTCTTC.

The V and J genes are TRBV7-2 and TRBJ2-7; D not certain. The CDR3 length is 13 residues. Per germline, CDR1 SGHTA and CDR2 FQGNSA. The V end was cut by 2 bases, the J end by 1 base, with 6 bases between. The CDR3 here is CASSLLYSYEQYF. In nucleotides, the CDR3 is TGTGCCAGCAGCTTATTGTATTCCTACGAGCAGTACTTC.

The chain employs TRBV28 and TRBJ2-1; D is perhaps TRBD2 (5 bases). With 6 bases removed from V and 4 bases from J, the gap between germline ends came to 19 bases. Germline-derived CDR1 and CDR2 are MDHEN and SYDVKM. The CDR3 spans 16 residues. The CDR3 reads CASRSLGSPSYNEQFF. The CDR3 nucleotides read TGTGCCAGCAGGTCACTAGGTTCACCTTCGTACAATGAGCAGTTCTTC.

The sample holds a few counts of this clone. The gene calls are TRBV11-1 and TRBJ1-5; TRBD1 aligns across 10 bases. This CDR3 region has 15 residues. The V gene's germline CDR1 is SGHAT and CDR2 FQDESV (reference sequence). Trimming cost V 5 bases and J 1 base; bases outside gene matches: 2. The CDR3 spells CASSRTGGSNQPQHF. The DNA for the CDR3 is TGTGCCAGCAGCCGGACAGGGGGGAGCAATCAGCCCCAGCATTTT.

The chain joins TRBV9 to TRBJ2-4; 12 nucleotides agree with TRBD1. V shed 2 bases, J shed 1 base, and the junction held 7 bases outside the gene matches. Germline V gives CDR1 SGDLS, CDR2 YYNGEE. This CDR3 comprises 18 residues. In DNA form, the CDR3 reads TGTGCCAGCAGCGTTGGGGACAGGGGGCGCGGGGCCAAAAACATTCAGTACTTC. The encoded protein is CASSVGDRGRGAKNIQYF.

This rearrangement joins TRBV4-1 to TRBJ2-3; 9 bases align to TRBD1. Trimming at V came to 1 base and at J to 4 bases, leaving 9 bases not matched to a gene. Germline CDR1 and CDR2: MGHRA and YSYEKL. There are 17 residues in the CDR3. CDR3 loop: CASSQAPPGQGSDTQYF. The CDR3 DNA reads TGCGCCAGCAGCCAAGCACCACCGGGACAGGGTTCAGATACGCAGTATTTT.

The rearrangement joins TRBV2 to TRBJ2-2; tentative D call: TRBD1 (5 bases). Looked up from germline, CDR1 is SNHLY and CDR2 is FYNNEI. Trimming removed 8 bases from V and 10 bases from J, with 14 bases in between. This CDR3 spans 12 amino acids. CDR3: CASGAQREELFF. In DNA form, the CDR3 reads TGTGCCAGCGGGGCCCAGCGCGAGGAGCTGTTTTTT.

This clone has only a few counts. The rearrangement links TRBV18 to TRBJ2-7; D ambiguous. The CDR3 is 13 residues long. Germline lookup yields CDR1 KGHSH and CDR2 LQKENI. V gave up 3 bases and J gave up 3 bases, with 9 bases separating them. In nucleotides, the CDR3 is TGTGCCAGCTCACCCTCGACGGGCTACGAGCAGTACTTC. Translated: CASSPSTGYEQYF.

This chain links TRBV28 with TRBJ1-5; D unresolved. This CDR3 comprises 14 residues. Germline V gene data show CDR1 as MDHEN and CDR2 as SYDVKM. Trimming left V 3 bases short and J 5 bases short, with 11 bases between. The CDR3 here is CASSFSSFDQPQHF. The CDR3 bases are TGTGCCAGCAGTTTTTCGAGTTTCGATCAGCCCCAGCATTTT.

This clone appeared a few times. V and J are TRBV4-3 and TRBJ2-7; no reliable D call. The CDR3 length is 13 residues. Trimming cost V 0 bases and J 6 bases, with 9 bases left between them. CDR1 and CDR2 (germline): LGHNA, YSLEER. CDR3 in DNA: TGCGCCAGCAGCCAAGATCCGCCCAGCGAGCAGTACTTC. Its translation is CASSQDPPSEQYF.

The rearrangement uses TRBV7-9 and TRBJ2-7; unclear D gene. Germline assignment: CDR1 SEHNR and CDR2 FQNEAQ (reference sequence). CDR3 length: 15 amino acids. The germline V and J ends were trimmed by 5 bases and 2 bases, with 16 bases remaining between them. The CDR3 protein is CASSHSTENAYEQYF. CDR3 DNA: TGTGCCAGCAGCCACTCCACAGAGAATGCCTACGAGCAGTACTTC.

The chain joins TRBV18 to TRBJ2-6; D is uncertain. The ends were cut back, 2 bases at V and 4 bases at J, with 6 bases in the middle. CDR3 size: 14 residues. Per germline, CDR1 KGHSH and CDR2 LQKENI. The chain's CDR3 is CASSPDRGANVLTF. CDR3 DNA sequence: TGTGCCAGCTCACCAGATAGAGGGGCCAACGTCCTGACTTTC.

The chain combines TRBV7-2 with TRBJ1-6; 8 nucleotides agree with TRBD1. J lost 10 bases, V lost 1 base, and 6 bases had no gene match. The CDR3 runs 15 residues. Per the germline V gene, CDR1 is SGHTA and CDR2 is FQGNSA. Here the CDR3 DNA reads TGTGCCAGCAGCTTAGTCCCACAGGGGGGCTCACCCCTCCACTTT. The encoded protein is CASSLVPQGGSPLHF.

This clone has a handful of counts. An end of the junction does not agree with germline; a read error may underlie this. The J gene is TRBJ1-2, the V gene TRBV7-2; D unclear. CDR1 and CDR2 (germline): SGHTA, FQGNSA. This CDR3 is 11 amino acids long. This CDR3 is CASSLDFEIYF. Written as DNA, the CDR3 is TGTGCCAGCAGCTTAGATTTTGAGATTTACTTC. Drawing the rest from reference TRBV7-2 and TRBJ1-2, the complete variable domain is GAGVSQSPSNKVTEKGKDVELRCDPISGHTALYWYRQSLGQGLEFLIYFQGNSAPDKSGLPSDRFSAERTGGSVSTLTIQRTQQEDSAVYLCASSLDFEIYFGSGTRLTVV.